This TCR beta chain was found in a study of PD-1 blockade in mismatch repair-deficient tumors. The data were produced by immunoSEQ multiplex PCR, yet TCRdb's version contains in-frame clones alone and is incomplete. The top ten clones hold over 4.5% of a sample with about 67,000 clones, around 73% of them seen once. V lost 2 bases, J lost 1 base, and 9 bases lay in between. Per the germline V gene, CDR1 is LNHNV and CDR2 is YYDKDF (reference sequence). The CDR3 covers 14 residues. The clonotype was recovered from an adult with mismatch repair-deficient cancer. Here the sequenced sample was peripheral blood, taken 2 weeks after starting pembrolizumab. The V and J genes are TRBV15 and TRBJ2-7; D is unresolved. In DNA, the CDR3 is TGTGCCACCAGCAGAAGAGCAGATTCCTACGAGCAGTACTTC. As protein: CATSRRADSYEQYF.